The 18 T cell receptor beta chains reported below all come from one sample, sequenced in a study of early T cells in non-severe SARS-CoV-2 infection (TCRdb year 2021). Library prep was done by 5' RACE. Sequencer: NextSeq 500. The public reads were run again by TCRdb, first through fastp at Q25 and then through MiXCR, and only productive beta chains were kept. Rows merge per CDR3 protein into single entries with the most common DNA and genes. The sample has 32,000 or so distinct CDR3 sequences on record, roughly 9.2% of them singletons. The top ten clones comprise over 10% of the sample. Sequenced: whole blood. The source of these receptors is an adult who was a healthcare worker with PCR-confirmed SARS-CoV-2 infection or an uninfected control (not recorded which).

This clonotype was observed at least ten times. The CDR3 DNA reads as TGTGCCAGCAGCCCATGGAGCGGGGAAAGGGAGTTCTTC. It translates to CASSPWSGEREFF. This sequence joins TRBV5-4 and TRBJ2-1; TRBD2 matches 7 bases. CDR3 length equals 13 residues. The V gene end was trimmed by 4 bases and the J gene end by 14 bases; junction bases not matched to a gene: 12. The germline V gene encodes CDR1 SGHNT and CDR2 YYREEE (reference sequence).

This clonotype was counted many times. The gene calls are TRBV7-6 and TRBJ2-2; no clear D. Between the trimmed V and J ends, which lost 1 base and 4 bases, there was a span of 7 bases. Per germline, CDR1 SGHVS and CDR2 FNYEAQ. The CDR3 is 14 amino acids. The CDR3 here is CASSLVQSTGELFF. The CDR3 bases are TGTGCCAGCAGCTTAGTACAGAGCACCGGGGAGCTGTTTTTT.

This clonotype was seen many times. The chain couples TRBV6-2 or TRBV6-3 to TRBJ2-2, with 7 bases matching TRBD1. In germline, CDR1 is MNHEY, CDR2 SVGEGT. Trimming took 7 bases from V and 6 from J; bases not matched to a gene: 11. The CDR3 length is 15 residues. The CDR3 loop is CASMKSRGSAGELFF. The CDR3 coding sequence is TGTGCCAGCATGAAGTCCAGGGGGTCCGCCGGGGAGCTGTTTTTT.

This clonotype was recorded many times. The CDR3 here is CASERYTGGEQYF. The CDR3 coding sequence is TGTGCCAGCGAGCGGTATACCGGGGGCGAGCAGTACTTC. The chain combines TRBV6-6 with TRBJ2-7; D may be TRBD2 (6 bases). Germline-derived CDR1 and CDR2 are MNHNY and SVGAGI (reference sequence). V lost 8 bases and J lost 6, with 17 bases in between. The CDR3 spans 13 residues.

This clonotype was counted only a few times. The J gene is TRBJ2-5, the V gene TRBV5-4; 9 nucleotides line up with TRBD2. The CDR3 contains 18 residues. The trim removed 4 bases at V and 1 base at J, leaving 14 bases unmatched. CDR1 SGHNT and CDR2 YYREEE come from the germline V gene (reference sequence). DNA of the CDR3: TGTGCCAGCAGCCGGCGGGCTAGCGGGGACCCCCGCCAAGAGACCCAGTACTTC. Encoded protein: CASSRRASGDPRQETQYF.

This clonotype was observed many times. This chain uses TRBV29-1 with TRBJ2-2; 7 nucleotides match TRBD1. The germline V gene encodes CDR1 SQVTM and CDR2 ANQGSEA. V lost 3 bases and J lost 6; bases outside the gene matches: 10. The CDR3 sequence is 15 residues long. The CDR3 protein is CSVDVRQGVSGELFF. Here the CDR3 DNA reads TGCAGCGTTGATGTTCGACAGGGAGTTTCCGGGGAGCTGTTTTTT.

This clonotype was found many times. The chain links TRBV27 to TRBJ1-6; no clear D gene. This CDR3 region has 19 residues. Germline V lookup: CDR1 MNHEY, CDR2 SMNVEV (reference sequence). V was trimmed by 5 bases and J by 0 bases, leaving 20 bases between them. The CDR3 protein is CASSPFIGTRYSYNSPLHF. CDR3 DNA sequence: TGTGCCAGCAGTCCCTTTATTGGAACCAGATACTCCTATAATTCACCCCTCCACTTT.

A word on this clonotype: Germline and junction disagree at one end, which may indicate a read error. The chain has TRBV5-6 and TRBJ2-3; the match to TRBD1 covers 7 bases. The CDR3 is 15 amino acids. From germline, CDR1 is SGHDT and CDR2 YYEEEE. The CDR3 is CVSSFRDSMSDTQYF. The CDR3 bases are TGTGTCAGCAGCTTCCGGGACAGCATGTCAGATACGCAGTATTTT. The full variable domain, rest sourced from reference TRBV5-6 and TRBJ2-3, is DAGVTQSPTHLIKTRGQQVTLRCSPKSGHDTVSWYQQALGQGPQFIFQYYEEEERQRGNFPDRFSGHQFPNYSSELNVNALLLGDSALYLCVSSFRDSMSDTQYFGPGTRLTVL.

This clonotype was counted many times. The CDR3, as DNA: TGCGCCAGCAGTGTAGCAGGACTAGGAAATGAGCAGTTCTTC. It codes for CASSVAGLGNEQFF. The rearrangement joins TRBV10-1 to TRBJ2-1; TRBD2 agrees at 7 bases. The V gene's germline CDR1 is WNHNN and CDR2 SYGVQD (reference sequence). The CDR3 covers 14 residues. Losses at the gene ends were 4 bases for V and 7 bases for J; bases not matched to a gene: 7.

This clonotype was recorded a few times. V gene TRBV5-8 combines with J gene TRBJ2-1; D gene ambiguous. Germline V lookup: CDR1 SGHTS, CDR2 YDEGEE. Trimming took off 0 bases at V and 3 bases at J, with 10 bases between the two ends. The CDR3 consists of 15 residues. CDR3 protein: CASSLGGSRYNEQFF. The CDR3 DNA reads as TGTGCCAGCAGCTTGGGAGGTAGCCGCTACAATGAGCAGTTCTTC.

The V call is TRBV3-2, the J call TRBJ2-1. TRBV3-2 is assigned pseudogene status. This CDR3 comprises 15 residues. DNA for the CDR3: TGTGCCAGCAGCCAAGGCAATGGACCTTACAATGAGCAGTTCTTC. Protein product: CASSQGNGPYNEQFF.

There are many counts of this clonotype. The chain couples TRBV9 to TRBJ2-6, with 8 bases fitting TRBD1. Germline V gives CDR1 SGDLS, CDR2 YYNGEE. V was pared by 3 bases and J by 0 bases, with 8 bases of the junction left unmatched. This CDR3 comprises 18 residues. The CDR3 DNA is TGTGCCAGCAGCGCCAGGGGGCAGGAAAACTCTGGGGCCAACGTCCTGACTTTC. Its translation: CASSARGQENSGANVLTF. Based on the CDR3 plus reference TRBV9 and TRBJ2-6, the full variable domain is DSGVTQTPKHLITATGQRVTLRCSPRSGDLSVYWYQQSLDQGLQFLIQYYNGEERAKGNILERFSAQQFPDLHSELNLSSLELGDSALYFCASSARGQENSGANVLTFGAGSRLTVL.

This clonotype was found a few times. This chain uses TRBV9 with TRBJ2-1, with TRBD2 matching 7 bases. The CDR3 has 16 amino acids. Germline-derived CDR1 and CDR2 are SGDLS and YYNGEE. V was clipped by 4 bases and J by 3 bases; unmatched bases: 10. CDR3 amino acids: CASSPPPGTNYNEQFF. The CDR3 DNA follows: TGTGCCAGCAGCCCCCCCCCCGGGACTAACTACAATGAGCAGTTCTTC.

The chain has TRBV7-9 and TRBJ1-5; D unresolved. Germline values: CDR1 SEHNR, CDR2 FQNEAQ (reference sequence). The CDR3 runs 15 residues. V was cut by 1 base and J by 0 bases, with 7 bases left in between. In DNA form, the CDR3 reads TGTGCCAGCAGCTTAGACGGTTATAGCAATCAGCCCCAGCATTTT. Translation: CASSLDGYSNQPQHF. Full variable domain (outside the CDR3, taken from reference TRBV7-9 and TRBJ1-5): DTGVSQNPRHKITKRGQNVTFRCDPISEHNRLYWYRQTLGQGPEFLTYFQNEAQLEKSRLLSDRFSAERPKGSFSTLEIQRTEQGDSAMYLCASSLDGYSNQPQHFGDGTRLSIL.

J is TRBJ2-1 and V is TRBV2, with TRBD1 matching over 12 bases. This CDR3 spans 17 amino acids. V was pared by 1 base and J by 7 bases, with 8 bases of the junction left unmatched. Germline CDR1 and CDR2: SNHLY and FYNNEI. The CDR3 region has the DNA TGTGCCAGCAGTGAAGAAGGGACAGGGGGCGCCGAGAATGAGCAGTTCTTC. Its translation: CASSEEGTGGAENEQFF.

This clonotype showed up many times. The chain links TRBV20-1 to TRBJ1-5; D may be TRBD1 (6 bases). The CDR3 totals 14 residues. The germline V gene has CDR1 DFQATT and CDR2 SNEGSKA (reference sequence). Between the trimmed V and J ends, which lost 5 bases and 0 bases, there was a span of 11 bases. DNA of the CDR3: TGCAGTGCTGGGGGCCTTAATAGCAATCAGCCCCAGCATTTT. As protein: CSAGGLNSNQPQHF.

Sample share makes this clonotype medium-sized (0.01 to 0.1%). CDR3 in amino acids: CASSEVFGFEGPGSYNEQFF. The CDR3, as DNA: TGTGCCAGCAGTGAAGTCTTTGGATTCGAAGGCCCCGGCTCCTACAATGAGCAGTTCTTC. The rearrangement joins TRBV6-1 to TRBJ2-1, with D unclear. Trimming left V 1 base short and J 0 bases short, with 22 bases between. Germline V gene data show CDR1 as MNHNS and CDR2 as SASEGT. The CDR3 spans 20 residues.

This clonotype has a single count. It is likely a read error, because the conserved phenylalanine at the end of the CDR3 is missing. V is TRBV7-2 and J is TRBJ2-5; D is undetermined. The CDR3 has 15 amino acids. The V gene lost 6 bases and the J gene lost 3 bases, with 17 bases spanning the gap. In germline, CDR1 is SGHTA, CDR2 FQGNSA. CDR3 DNA: TGTGCCAGCAGTAGCCCGAGAGCGATTGAAGAGACCCAGTACTAC. It specifies CASSSPRAIEETQYY.